This TCR beta chain derives from a study of blood T cell repertoires in COVID-19. Across the whole study: The samples span acute and convalescent COVID-19 from the United States, Italy and Spain.

Residents of 24 US areas, aged about 18 to 95 years, made up the participants. Participant-reported clinical history was the basis for cohort assignment. V lost 7 bases, J lost 13 bases, and 5 bases stayed unmatched. The CDR3 spans 13 residues. The germline CDR1 and CDR2 sequences are SGHTA and FQGTGA. Study processing details: The authors estimated nucleated cell counts from reference gene primer amplification. TCRdb keeps only in-frame clones here, not all; method: immunoSEQ multiplex PCR. V and J calls and clone size are as listed in that table; D and trimming were resolved from the DNA. Of approximately 230,000 clones listed, 80% to 90% are singletons.

This TCR derives from a woman between 50 and 59 years old with acute COVID-19. Specimen: PBMCs or T cells enriched from blood (not recorded which). V and J are TRBV7-3 and TRBJ2-1, with 15 bases that match TRBD2. CDR3 nucleotide sequence: TGTGCCAGCAACGGACTAGCGGGAGGGCCACAGTTCTTC. It translates to CASNGLAGGPQFF.